Sequencing of this TCR beta chain was carried out in a study of T cell responses to AZD1222 COVID-19 vaccine. The CDR3 consists of 18 residues. Germline CDR1 ENHRY, CDR2 SYGVKD. V was pared by 0 bases and J by 5 bases, with 15 bases of the junction left unmatched. Assay: immunoSEQ multiplex PCR; the TCRdb copy retains only in-frame clones and omits some. The data show roughly 150,000 clones, with just over 90% seen just once and approximately 1.3% held by the top ten. To note about this clone: Its cognate antigen is unknown.

Study-level findings and limits: White British donors predominated, females outnumbered males, and clonal diversity was possibly underestimated. The study found vaccine-associated CD4 TCRs spanning spike, dominant at 160-218 and 743-854.

The rearrangement links TRBV10-3 to TRBJ2-5; 7 bases align to TRBD2. The material was peripheral blood, obtained 28 days after the second AZD1222 dose. The clonotype originates from an adult who received the AZD1222 COVID-19 vaccine. CDR3 bases: TGTGCCATCAGTGAGTCGACCCTCCGGGACCGGGAGGAGGAGACCCAGTACTTC. Protein product: CAISESTLRDREEETQYF.